The 3 T cell receptor beta chains presented below share a single source sample, sequenced in a study of human T cells and chemical hapten exposure. Time point specified: patch test 2, 6 weeks after DPC sensitization. Specified treatment: therapeutic diphenylcyclopropenone sensitization with weekly scalp DPC. TCRdb reprocessed the RACE reads with MiXCR, giving one entry per CDR3 protein. This repertoire shows about 100,000 distinct CDR3 sequences, about 10% found once; its top ten account for more than 3%. The input for sequencing was whole blood, taken in connection with sensitization to the hapten diphenylcyclopropenone (DPC). The receptors originated from a woman aged 35 to 49 with alopecia areata. Some clones in this sample may be carry-over from other donors' samples.

This clonotype has ten or more counts. The chain uses TRBV10-3 and TRBJ1-1, with D maybe TRBD1 (5 bases). This CDR3 has 14 amino acids. Per the germline V gene, CDR1 is ENHRY and CDR2 is SYGVKD. The ends were cut back, 7 bases at V and 1 base at J, with 13 bases in the middle. The DNA of the CDR3 is TGTGCCATCACCGGAACGGGGGGGAACACTGAAGCTTTCTTT. Protein product: CAITGTGGNTEAFF.

This clonotype was seen at least ten times. The chain has TRBV12-3 or TRBV12-4 and TRBJ1-1; D call uncertain. With 1 base removed from V and 1 base from J, the gap between germline ends came to 4 bases. CDR3 length: 13 amino acids. The CDR3 is CASSLGPNTEAFF. The CDR3 DNA reads as TGTGCCAGCAGTTTAGGACCGAACACTGAAGCTTTCTTT.

In its sample, this clonotype was seen many times. The genes are TRBV6-6 and TRBJ1-2; 7 bases are shared with TRBD1. Germline CDR1 is MNHNY and CDR2 is SVGAGI (reference sequence). The CDR3 has 16 residues. Trimming cost V 2 bases and J 7 bases; bases outside gene matches: 13. CDR3 residues: CASSYGTENSDRGYTF. The CDR3 bases are TGTGCCAGCAGTTACGGGACAGAAAACTCGGATCGTGGCTACACCTTC.